Each of the 10 T cell receptor beta chains below was sequenced from the same sample in a study of OX40 agonist ivuxolimab in advanced cancers. TCRdb keeps only in-frame clones here, not all; method: immunoSEQ multiplex PCR. The table includes about 24,000 clones, 79% detected once. Source: CD4+ or CD8+ T cells sorted from blood, taken in a trial of the OX40 agonist ivuxolimab. Receptors were obtained from an adult with an advanced solid tumor such as melanoma, head and neck, liver or kidney cancer.

The chain couples TRBV4-1 to TRBJ2-1; TRBD2 matches at 8 bases. Germline values: CDR1 MGHRA, CDR2 YSYEKL. This CDR3 has 18 residues. V was clipped by 1 base and J by 4 bases; unmatched bases: 12. CDR3 nucleotide sequence: TGCGCCAGCAGCCAAGGCCGGGGCGGCGGGGGGATATACAATGAGCAGTTCTTC. Translated: CASSQGRGGGGIYNEQFF.

V usage is TRBV6-5 and J usage is TRBJ1-6, with a weak D call TRBD1 (6 bases). The germline V and J ends were trimmed by 2 bases and 7 bases, with 12 bases remaining between them. This CDR3 is built from 15 residues. Germline CDR1 reads MNHEY; CDR2 reads SVGAGI. The DNA for the CDR3 is TGTGCCAGCAGTTACGGTAGGGGGGTGAATTCACCCCTCCACTTT. Its protein product is CASSYGRGVNSPLHF.

The CDR3 protein is CASSLASGGRDGYTF. In nucleotides, the CDR3 is TGTGCCAGCAGCTTAGCGTCTGGGGGGAGGGATGGCTACACCTTC. The chain couples TRBV7-2 to TRBJ1-2; a weak D match, TRBD1 (5 bases). Germline CDR1 and CDR2: SGHTA and FQGNSA. The V end was cut by 0 bases, the J end by 6 bases, with 14 bases between. The CDR3 covers 15 residues.

This clone has a handful of counts. The chain uses TRBV19 and TRBJ1-2; D perhaps matches TRBD1 (6 bases). Per germline, CDR1 LNHDA and CDR2 SQIVND (reference sequence). The V end lost 8 bases, the J end lost 3 bases, and 13 bases lay between the germline ends. This CDR3 comprises 13 residues. The CDR3 spells CASETTGDYGYTF. In DNA form, the CDR3 reads TGTGCCAGTGAGACGACAGGCGACTATGGCTACACCTTC.

The chain combines TRBV2 with TRBJ2-7; unclear D gene. From germline, CDR1 is SNHLY and CDR2 FYNNEI. The CDR3 is 14 amino acids. V lost 4 bases, J lost 2 bases, and 12 bases lay in between. CDR3 coding DNA: TGTGCCAGCAGTGTTCAGTCTACAACCTACGAGCAGTACTTC. It yields the protein CASSVQSTTYEQYF.

This chain uses TRBV6-6 with TRBJ1-2; 8 bases map to TRBD1. Germline CDR1 reads MNHNY; CDR2 reads SVGAGI (reference sequence). The CDR3 runs 16 residues. Trimming removed 0 bases from V and 7 bases from J; junction bases left unmatched: 10. The CDR3 protein is CASSYSIAAGGTGYTF. CDR3 nucleotide sequence: TGTGCCAGCAGTTACTCGATTGCGGCAGGGGGCACTGGCTACACCTTC.

This clone was found a few times. The J gene is TRBJ2-2, the V gene TRBV18; no reliable D call. Trimming took 2 bases from V and 0 from J, leaving 4 bases between them. Germline CDR1 and CDR2: KGHSH and LQKENI. This CDR3 is built from 14 residues. The CDR3 coding sequence is TGTGCCAGCTCACCAGTCACGAACACCGGGGAGCTGTTTTTT. Its protein is CASSPVTNTGELFF.

This chain connects TRBV5-1 to TRBJ1-4; 10 positions agree with TRBD1. CDR3 length equals 15 residues. The germline CDR1 and CDR2 sequences are SGHRS and YFSETQ. After removal of 0 bases from V and 7 bases from J, the junction contained 3 bases not matched to a gene. CDR3 protein: CASSLVGTGVEKLFF. The CDR3 DNA sequence: TGCGCCAGCAGCTTGGTCGGGACAGGGGTTGAAAAACTGTTTTTT.

The chain recombines TRBV19 with TRBJ1-1, with 8 bases matching TRBD1. Germline CDR1 and CDR2: LNHDA and SQIVND (reference sequence). This CDR3 region has 14 residues. The J segment lost 3 bases and the V segment lost 3 bases, leaving 3 bases of the junction unmatched. The CDR3 DNA sequence: TGTGCCAGTAGTATCAGGGGGCGGGACACTGAAGCTTTCTTT. It specifies CASSIRGRDTEAFF.

V gene TRBV5-4 combines with J gene TRBJ1-4; D remains ambiguous. V lost 4 bases and J lost 8, with 15 bases in between. Per the germline V gene, CDR1 is SGHNT and CDR2 is YYREEE (reference sequence). The CDR3 length is 14 residues. In DNA form, the CDR3 reads TGTGCCAGCAGCCGCCCAACGCCGGAGGAAAAACTGTTTTTT. Protein sequence: CASSRPTPEEKLFF.